There are many counts of the clone carrying this TCR beta chain. Its target is unknown. V was cut by 5 bases and J by 0 bases, with 17 bases left in between. CDR3 length: 17 residues. Germline CDR1 and CDR2: SGHNT and YENEEA. RNA transcripts provided the source from which TCR beta CDR3 regions were amplified. The HTBI set primed first-round TCR CDR3 RT-PCR. TCRdb reprocessed the multiplex PCR reads with MiXCR, giving one entry per CDR3 protein. The sample yields over 400,000 distinct CDR3 sequences, approximately 15% seen once. The entry originates in a study of T cells in Graves' hyperthyroidism and ophthalmopathy. Study-wide points: Ophthalmopathy and stable hyperthyroidism were separated by a 13 V-J model. Appearing also in blood were most of the thyroid clonotypes expanded above 0.001.

Individuals with ophthalmopathy presented a Clinical Activity Score of at least 3, a NOSPECS grade of at least 4 and a duration under 3 months. Clinicians diagnosed patients from clinical symptoms, serum thyroxine and TRAb, thyroid ultrasound and orbital computed tomography. This clonotype originated in a man younger than 30 with Graves' ophthalmopathy. Sequenced input: blood. V is TRBV11-3 and J is TRBJ2-1; no clear D. CDR3 bases: TGTGCCAGCAGCGCCCTTCTTGGGGTGGGCTCCTACAATGAGCAGTTCTTC. This codes for CASSALLGVGSYNEQFF. The full variable domain, completed using reference TRBV11-3 and TRBJ2-1, is EAGVVQSPRYKIIEKKQPVAFWCNPISGHNTLYWYLQNLGQGPELLIRYENEEAVDDSQLPKDRFSAERLKGVDSTLKIQPAELGDSAVYLCASSALLGVGSYNEQFFGPGTRLTVL.